Below are 29 T cell receptor beta chains sequenced from a single sample in a study of spatial heterogeneity in lung cancer. General observations from the study: Tumor mutation counts were tracked by expanded intratumoral alpha and beta TCR counts.

TCRdb re-called the 5' RACE reads through MiXCR, storing one row per CDR3 protein. The data contain 6,500 to 10,000 distinct CDR3 sequences, roughly 7% of them singletons. Documented time point: sample taken at primary tumor resection. Their antigens remain unidentified. The material was lung tumor tissue, obtained at surgery. The receptors were gathered from a male donor with early-stage non-small cell lung cancer.

The chain carries TRBV5-4 and TRBJ2-1; TRBD2 matches at 12 bases. The CDR3 has 21 amino acids. The J segment lost 0 bases and the V segment lost 0 bases, leaving 13 bases of the junction unmatched. The V gene's germline CDR1 is SGHNT and CDR2 YYREEE (reference sequence). In nucleotides, the CDR3 is TGTGCCAGCAGCTTGGCCGTAGGACTAGCGGGAAGGGGGAGCTCCTACAATGAGCAGTTCTTC. Translation gives CASSLAVGLAGRGSSYNEQFF.

Ten or more counts support this clonotype. V gene TRBV7-8 combines with J gene TRBJ2-2, with a possible D match to TRBD2 (5 bases). Per germline, CDR1 SGHVS and CDR2 FQNEAQ. The V gene lost 4 bases and the J gene lost 3 bases, with 15 bases spanning the gap. This CDR3 has 16 amino acids. The CDR3 protein is CASSSLRARDTGELFF. The DNA of the CDR3 is TGTGCCAGCAGCTCTCTCCGGGCGAGGGACACCGGGGAGCTGTTTTTT.

V is TRBV3-1 and J is TRBJ1-1; D gene ambiguous. The V gene's germline CDR1 is LGHDT and CDR2 YNNKEL (reference sequence). The CDR3 extends over 15 amino acids. V lost 1 base to trimming and J lost 0 bases, with 9 bases between them. The CDR3 loop reads CASSQGGWVNTEAFF. The CDR3 nucleotides are TGTGCCAGCAGCCAAGGGGGATGGGTGAACACTGAAGCTTTCTTT.

This clonotype is judged medium-sized. The V and J genes are TRBV12-3 or TRBV12-4 and TRBJ1-1, with D perhaps TRBD1 (5 bases). This CDR3 comprises 14 residues. The V end lost 6 bases, the J end lost 1 base, and 12 bases lay between the germline ends. The CDR3 nucleotides read TGTGCCAGCAGCAGAGTTACAGGGAACACTGAAGCTTTCTTT. This encodes CASSRVTGNTEAFF.

In its sample, this clonotype was seen many times. The chain is built from TRBV28 and TRBJ2-7; TRBD2 matches 11 bases. Unmatched junction bases numbered 5, after V lost 5 bases and J lost 5 bases. The CDR3 spans 14 residues. The germline gives CDR1 MDHEN, CDR2 SYDVKM. CDR3 loop: CASSTSGSSNEQYF. The CDR3 DNA follows: TGTGCCAGCAGTACTAGCGGGAGTTCTAACGAGCAGTACTTC.

This clonotype was observed many times. V is TRBV27 and J is TRBJ2-3; TRBD1 matches 8 bases. The CDR3 length is 14 residues. Trimming at V came to 5 bases and at J to 6 bases, leaving 7 bases not matched to a gene. In germline, CDR1 is MNHEY, CDR2 SMNVEV (reference sequence). CDR3 sequence reads: CASSIDRGYDTQYF. CDR3 nucleotide sequence: TGTGCCAGCAGTATCGACAGGGGATATGATACGCAGTATTTT.

This clonotype is judged medium-sized. The chain is built from TRBV3-1 and TRBJ1-6; 8 positions agree with TRBD1. This CDR3 region has 15 residues. Trimming removed 4 bases from V and 9 bases from J; junction bases left unmatched: 8. CDR1 and CDR2 (germline): LGHDT, YNNKEL (reference sequence). CDR3 DNA: TGTGCCAGCAGCCCTCAGGGGGCGAGGAGTTCACCCCTCCACTTT. Amino acids: CASSPQGARSSPLHF.

This clonotype is medium-sized in the sample. V gene TRBV6-6 combines with J gene TRBJ1-3; D gene ambiguous. V was trimmed by 3 bases and J by 9 bases, leaving 12 bases between them. This CDR3 comprises 13 residues. Germline V gene lookup returns CDR1 MNHNY and CDR2 SVGAGI (reference sequence). As DNA, the CDR3 is TGTGCCAGCAGTTATTTGGCCGAGGGCACCATATATTTT. Protein: CASSYLAEGTIYF.

This clonotype is deemed medium-sized (0.01 to 0.1%). CDR3 sequence (DNA): TGCAGCGTTGTAGGCCAGCCCAATCAGCCCCAGCATTTT. Protein sequence: CSVVGQPNQPQHF. V is TRBV29-1 and J is TRBJ1-5; D unclear. The V gene lost 4 bases and the J gene lost 3 bases, with 10 bases spanning the gap. CDR3 length: 13 residues. CDR1 SQVTM and CDR2 ANQGSEA come from the germline V gene.

This clonotype rates as medium-sized (0.01 to 0.1%). The chain has TRBV5-1 and TRBJ2-6; 8 positions match TRBD1. The germline gives CDR1 SGHRS, CDR2 YFSETQ. The ends lost 4 bases at V and 1 base at J; junction bases unmatched: 4. The CDR3 is 16 amino acids. The CDR3 is CASSKDRASGANVLTF. Written as DNA, the CDR3 is TGCGCCAGCAGCAAGGACAGGGCGTCTGGGGCCAACGTCCTGACTTTC.

Sample share makes this clonotype medium-sized. The chain joins TRBV29-1 to TRBJ1-1, with D unclear. The CDR3 contains 13 residues. Trimming stripped 7 bases from V and 0 bases from J, with 12 bases between. Germline assignment: CDR1 SQVTM and CDR2 ANQGSEA. The CDR3 coding sequence is TGCAGCGCCCAGGAGGTAATGAACACTGAAGCTTTCTTT. It translates to CSAQEVMNTEAFF. Full variable domain (missing parts from reference TRBV29-1 and TRBJ1-1): SAVISQKPSRDICQRGTSLTIQCQVDSQVTMMFWYRQQPGQSLTLIATANQGSEATYESGFVIDKFPISRPNLTFSTLTVSNMSPEDSSIYLCSAQEVMNTEAFFGQGTRLTVV.

This clonotype qualifies as medium-sized (0.01 to 0.1%). This chain uses TRBV28 with TRBJ2-3; D might be TRBD2 (6 bases). This CDR3 has 14 amino acids. CDR1 and CDR2 from the germline V gene are MDHEN and SYDVKM. V was shortened by 2 bases and J by 7 bases, with 13 bases between the two germline ends. In DNA form, the CDR3 reads TGTGCCAGCAGTTTAGGGGGACTCCCTAATACGCAGTATTTT. It yields the protein CASSLGGLPNTQYF.

This clonotype has a count of ten or more. The V gene is TRBV3-1, the J gene TRBJ1-5; 11 nucleotides match TRBD1. Per germline, CDR1 LGHDT and CDR2 YNNKEL (reference sequence). Losses at the gene ends were 1 base for V and 6 bases for J; bases not matched to a gene: 2. The CDR3 is 15 amino acids. CDR3 nucleotides: TGTGCCAGCAGCCAAGGGGACAGGGGGGTTCAGCCCCAGCATTTT. Its protein is CASSQGDRGVQPQHF.

In its sample, this clonotype was seen many times. The chain has TRBV5-1 and TRBJ2-1, with 14 bases aligning to TRBD2. Germline CDR1 SGHRS, CDR2 YFSETQ. The CDR3 is 17 amino acids. The V segment lost 2 bases and the J segment 6 bases; nucleotides outside the gene matches: 7. CDR3 loop: CASSLNAGTSGGNEQFF. In DNA form, the CDR3 reads TGCGCCAGCAGCTTAAACGCCGGGACTAGCGGGGGCAATGAGCAGTTCTTC.

Ten or more counts support this clonotype. In nucleotides, the CDR3 is TGTGCCATCATTTCCGCCGGGACAGGGGTGAATGAGCAGTTCTTC. It translates to CAIISAGTGVNEQFF. This sequence joins TRBV28 and TRBJ2-1; 10 bases are shared with TRBD1. The germline V gene encodes CDR1 MDHEN and CDR2 SYDVKM. This CDR3 has 15 amino acids. V lost 10 bases to trimming and J lost 7 bases; unmatched junction nucleotides: 13.

This clonotype was seen ten or more times. The chain recombines TRBV12-2 with TRBJ2-7; the table's D call, TRBD2, has no DNA check behind it. TRBV12-2 is annotated as a pseudogene. CDR3 length equals 16 residues. In DNA, the CDR3 is TGTGCAAGTCGCTTTGAGGGACTAGCGGGGGGCGAGGAGCAGTACTTC. This codes for CASRFEGLAGGEEQYF.

This clonotype showed up just a few times. V is TRBV14 and J is TRBJ1-3; D gene uncertain. The V gene lost 1 base and the J gene lost 2 bases, with 9 bases spanning the gap. CDR1 and CDR2 from the germline V gene are SGHDN and FVKESK. This CDR3 comprises 15 residues. CDR3 amino acids: CASSQAAQTGNTIYF. CDR3 bases: TGTGCCAGCAGCCAAGCAGCCCAGACTGGAAACACCATATATTTT.

The gene calls are TRBV7-2 and TRBJ2-5; D remains ambiguous. Germline values: CDR1 SGHTA, CDR2 FQGNSA. V was cut by 4 bases and J by 5 bases, with 11 bases left in between. The CDR3 is made up of 13 amino acids. CDR3 residues: CASSYVVGETQYF. The CDR3 DNA reads TGTGCCAGCAGCTACGTAGTAGGGGAGACCCAGTACTTC. The entire variable domain, with the rest obtained from reference TRBV7-2 and TRBJ2-5, is as follows: GAGVSQSPSNKVTEKGKDVELRCDPISGHTALYWYRQSLGQGLEFLIYFQGNSAPDKSGLPSDRFSAERTGGSVSTLTIQRTQQEDSAVYLCASSYVVGETQYFGPGTRLLVL.

This clonotype is termed medium-sized. The chain is built from TRBV7-3 and TRBJ2-7, with TRBD1 matching 9 bases. Per germline, CDR1 SGHTA and CDR2 FQGTGA. V was pared by 5 bases and J by 7 bases, with 6 bases of the junction left unmatched. The CDR3 covers 13 residues. This chain's CDR3 is CASSLGGTGEQYF. The CDR3 DNA reads as TGTGCCAGCAGCCTCGGCGGGACAGGGGAGCAGTACTTC.

By share, this clonotype counts as medium-sized (0.01 to 0.1%). The V call is TRBV6-5, the J call TRBJ2-7, with 9 bases fitting TRBD2. The CDR3 has 15 residues. Germline assignment: CDR1 MNHEY and CDR2 SVGAGI. The V segment lost 2 bases and the J segment 6 bases; nucleotides outside the gene matches: 8. CDR3 residues: CASSYGGGAGGEQYF. The DNA for the CDR3 is TGTGCCAGCAGTTACGGCGGGGGGGCCGGCGGCGAGCAGTACTTC.

Sample share makes this clonotype medium-sized. The chain combines TRBV10-3 with TRBJ1-1; 9 nucleotides align to TRBD1. The V gene's germline CDR1 is ENHRY and CDR2 SYGVKD. V trimming: 6 bases; J trimming: 3 bases; junction bases outside the gene matches: 5. CDR3 length equals 14 residues. CDR3 protein: CAIRWTGEDTEAFF. The CDR3 DNA follows: TGTGCCATCAGGTGGACAGGGGAGGACACTGAAGCTTTCTTT.

Judged by abundance, this clonotype is medium-sized. The chain joins TRBV19 to TRBJ1-2, with D maybe TRBD1 (6 bases). The V and J ends lost 3 bases and 5 bases respectively, with 16 bases between them. Germline V lookup: CDR1 LNHDA, CDR2 SQIVND (reference sequence). This CDR3 spans 15 amino acids. The CDR3 region has the DNA TGTGCCAGTAGTATCCTTCTCAGGGGAAGATATGGCTACACCTTC. Protein product: CASSILLRGRYGYTF.

This clonotype has a count of ten or more. V is TRBV12-3 or TRBV12-4 and J is TRBJ2-1; D call uncertain. Trimming took 2 bases from V and 6 from J, leaving 11 bases between them. There are 14 residues in the CDR3. The CDR3 sequence: CASSLRHSSNEQFF. The DNA for the CDR3 is TGTGCCAGCAGTTTACGGCATAGTAGCAATGAGCAGTTCTTC.

Remarks on this clonotype: The junction departs from germline at one end; a sequencing error may be responsible. CDR3 residues: CVSSSDGNTEAFF. CDR3 DNA sequence: TGCGTCAGCAGCTCGGACGGGAACACTGAAGCTTTCTTT. J is TRBJ1-1 and V is TRBV5-1; D gene uncertain. Germline CDR1 reads SGHRS; CDR2 reads YFSETQ. This CDR3 has 13 residues.

This clonotype ranks as medium-sized (0.01 to 0.1%). V gene TRBV2 combines with J gene TRBJ2-7; possibly TRBD1 or TRBD2 for D (5 bases each). From germline, CDR1 is SNHLY and CDR2 FYNNEI. The ends were cut back, 10 bases at V and 8 bases at J, with 15 bases in the middle. The CDR3 totals 11 residues. CDR3 sequence (DNA): TGTGCCACCCGAGGGGAGTATCAGCAGTACTTC. Its protein is CATRGEYQQYF.

This clonotype has more than one count but fewer than ten. The chain is built from TRBV20-1 and TRBJ2-7, with D perhaps assigned TRBD1 or TRBD2 (5 bases each). Germline values: CDR1 DFQATT, CDR2 SNEGSKA (reference sequence). CDR3 length equals 14 residues. V was shortened by 6 bases and J by 5 bases, with 20 bases between the two germline ends. In DNA, the CDR3 is TGCAGTGCCGGGTCGGGACCTCCCTTGGACGAGCAGTACTTC. Translated, it gives CSAGSGPPLDEQYF.

By its share, this clonotype is medium-sized. The rearrangement joins TRBV6-1 to TRBJ2-2; 7 bases are shared with TRBD1. Unmatched junction bases numbered 2, after V lost 4 bases and J lost 0 bases. Per the germline V gene, CDR1 is MNHNS and CDR2 is SASEGT. The CDR3 runs to 15 residues. CDR3 residues: CASSGGTANTGELFF. CDR3 DNA sequence: TGTGCCAGCAGTGGAGGGACAGCGAACACCGGGGAGCTGTTTTTT.

By frequency in the sample, this clonotype is medium-sized. The V gene is TRBV7-9, the J gene TRBJ2-6; D uncertain. Trimming removed 5 bases from V and 4 bases from J, with 12 bases in between. Germline V gene data show CDR1 as SEHNR and CDR2 as FQNEAQ (reference sequence). CDR3 length equals 15 residues. The CDR3 DNA reads TGTGCCAGCAGCGCGCCAGACGCGGGGGCCAACGTCCTGACTTTC. It yields the protein CASSAPDAGANVLTF. The entire variable domain, with the rest obtained from reference TRBV7-9 and TRBJ2-6, is as follows: DTGVSQNPRHKITKRGQNVTFRCDPISEHNRLYWYRQTLGQGPEFLTYFQNEAQLEKSRLLSDRFSAERPKGSFSTLEIQRTEQGDSAMYLCASSAPDAGANVLTFGAGSRLTVL.

There are many counts of this clonotype. The V call is TRBV4-2, the J call TRBJ1-5, with D unclear. The V end lost 1 base, the J end lost 3 bases, and 10 bases lay between the germline ends. CDR3 size: 15 residues. Germline V gene sequence: CDR1 LGHNA, CDR2 YNFKEQ. For the CDR3, the DNA is TGTGCCAGCAGCCAAGTAGGGCACAACAATCAGCCCCAGCATTTT. Translating gives CASSQVGHNNQPQHF.